This TCR beta chain stems from a study of blood T cell repertoires in COVID-19 (dated by TCRdb to 2018 to 2021). A note on the overall study: Samples covering the acute and convalescent phases of COVID-19 were provided by collaborators in the United States, Italy and Spain. The dataset comprised deeply sampled blood TCRbeta repertoires from subjects exposed to, actively infected with, or recovered from COVID-19. HLA class I and class II types, where available, came from metadata supplied by the sample provider rather than from assay-based typing. The material from the prospective study consisted of cDNA or gDNA derived from T cells, B-cell-depleted T cells, or PBMCs. Nearly every sample came with metadata listing a de-identified subject ID, COVID-19 status, age in years and sex. Samples came from the ongoing ImmuneRACE study (first 160 participants) plus 1,254 subjects from 6 global collaborators. A freely available public database, intended as a resource for researchers studying the immune response to SARS-CoV-2, is where the repertoires were released. General findings and caveats noted by the study authors: The amount of clinical and demographic metadata varied by source and participant and was provided uncurated.

As to this clone: Its recognized antigen is unknown. Base quality data are lacking; no much larger clone is found one base away.

From V the trimming removes 3 bases and from J it removes 1 base, while the gene matches leave 2 bases of the junction unaccounted for. The CDR3 has 15 amino acids, counting the end cysteine and phenylalanine. The kept DNA is CDR3 alone, 45 bases in frame from the first base. CDR1 SGHAT and CDR2 FQNNGV are derived from the germline V gene. TCRbeta CDR3 regions were amplified from genomic DNA by means of the immunoSEQ Assay, a bias-controlled multiplex PCR. Per the original workflow: Nucleated cell counts per sample were estimated from amplification of reference gene primers within the assay. To quantify the absolute abundance of each unique TCRbeta CDR3 rearrangement, sequence reads were collapsed and filtered. For each sample, productive Simpson clonality was calculated by taking the square root of Simpson's diversity index across productive rearrangements. Here the immuneACCESS table is served through TCRdb, limited to in-frame sequences with V and J called. Missing clones are a known gap in these copies; in checked studies unresolved V genes cover under half, and the rest lacks a known reason. That table furnishes V, J and clone size, whereas the DNA furnished D and trimming. This sample is represented by 20,000 to 30,000 clones; roughly 89% of them were singletons. Clones ranked in the top ten supply less than 20% of the sample.

Collaborating institutions collected whole blood in K2EDTA tubes following their own protocols. For TCRbeta analysis, collaborator samples were shipped as frozen whole blood, as isolated PBMCs, or as DNA extracted from either sample type. The sequenced material came from peripheral blood. This clonotype originated in a human donor in a cohort sampled during active COVID-19. The sequence links TRBV11-2 to TRBJ2-1; the junction holds 8 bases that match TRBD1. The encoded CDR3 is CASSFGQGSYNEQFF. The sequenced DNA is TGTGCCAGCAGCTTCGGACAGGGTTCCTACAATGAGCAGTTCTTC.